This entry lists 14 T cell receptor beta chains sequenced from one sample in a study of blood T cells in healthy people across ages. The authors ran a second PCR of roughly 6 to 12 cycles using a sample-barcoded 5' primer and a J-beta primer mix. TCRdb re-analysed the 5' RACE reads in MiXCR, keeping a single row per CDR3 protein. The repertoire holds about 1.5 million distinct CDR3 sequences, with less than 45% as singletons. What was sequenced was blood. These receptors came from a woman under 30 in good health.

The chain employs TRBV7-2 and TRBJ2-7; D might be TRBD2 (5 bases). The DNA end is more similar to TRBJ2-5, so the J call may be wrong. This CDR3 has 16 residues. Germline V gives CDR1 SGHTA, CDR2 FQGNSA. CDR3 sequence (DNA): TGTGCCAGCAGCTTAAGAGGGTTTGCTCCCTCAGAGACCCAGTACTTC. Translating gives CASSLRGFAPSETQYF.

This clonotype showed up many times. This chain uses TRBV10-3 with TRBJ2-3; D gene ambiguous. Deletions cut 2 bases from V and 1 base from J, with 10 bases between. CDR1 and CDR2 from the germline V gene are ENHRY and SYGVKD. The CDR3 totals 15 residues. The DNA for the CDR3 is TGTGCCATCAGTGAGCCGAGACGGGGCACAGATACGCAGTATTTT. Translation: CAISEPRRGTDTQYF.

A remark on this clonotype: Its ends do not fully match the called genes, so a read error is possible. J is TRBJ2-3 and V is TRBV24-1; unclear D gene. Germline V gene lookup returns CDR1 KGHDR and CDR2 SFDVKD. This CDR3 has 13 residues. The chain's CDR3 is CPTSDFKFGTQYF. The CDR3 region has the DNA TGTCCCACCAGTGATTTCAAGTTTGGAACGCAGTATTTT.

The gene calls are TRBV7-9 and TRBJ2-2; 7 nucleotides match TRBD1. Germline CDR1 reads SEHNR; CDR2 reads FQNEAQ (reference sequence). Losses at the gene ends were 5 bases for V and 1 base for J; bases not matched to a gene: 7. The CDR3 is 16 residues long. DNA for the CDR3: TGTGCCAGCAGCCTCTGGACAGGAGGGAACACCGGGGAGCTGTTTTTT. Translated: CASSLWTGGNTGELFF.

This clonotype was observed a handful of times. V is TRBV7-9 and J is TRBJ2-1; D is perhaps TRBD2 (5 bases). With 7 bases removed from V and 5 bases from J, the gap between germline ends came to 12 bases. Germline CDR1 reads SEHNR; CDR2 reads FQNEAQ (reference sequence). This CDR3 is built from 13 residues. CDR3 DNA sequence: TGTGCCAGCACGGCCGGGATCCACAATGAGCAGTTCTTC. It is translated as CASTAGIHNEQFF.

There are many counts of this clonotype. Since a much larger clone is just one base distant, this may be a read error. The chain combines TRBV7-2 with TRBJ2-3, with D tentatively TRBD2 (5 bases). Trimming cost V 5 bases and J 5 bases, with 11 bases left between them. Germline lookup yields CDR1 SGHTA and CDR2 FQGNSA. The CDR3 covers 13 residues. CDR3 DNA: TGTGCCAGCAGCGTACCCGGGGTAGATACGCAGTATTTT. It yields the protein CASSVPGVDTQYF.

Only a few counts were recorded for this clonotype. J is TRBJ1-1 and V is TRBV10-3; 7 positions match TRBD1. CDR3 length equals 17 residues. The V and J ends lost 0 bases and 0 bases, in that order; junction bases with no gene match: 7. In germline, CDR1 is ENHRY, CDR2 SYGVKD. CDR3 sequence (DNA): TGTGCCATCAGTGAGTCAGAACAGGGGAGAATGAACACTGAAGCTTTCTTT. This gives the protein CAISESEQGRMNTEAFF.

Worth noting for this clonotype: Its ends do not fully match the called genes, so a read error is possible. The genes are TRBV28 and TRBJ1-5; a possible D gene is TRBD1 (6 bases). This CDR3 contains 16 residues. Germline lookup yields CDR1 MDHEN and CDR2 SYDVKM. CDR3 DNA sequence: TGTGCCGGCAGTCCCGACCCTACAGGGTTACCTCAGCCCCAGCATTTT. This gives the protein CAGSPDPTGLPQPQHF.

This clonotype has just a few counts. The V call is TRBV25-1, the J call TRBJ1-2, with D uncertain. This CDR3 has 13 residues. CDR1 is MGHDK, CDR2 SYGVNS, per germline. Trimming pared 2 bases from V and 3 bases from J, leaving 7 bases between. CDR3 loop: CASSEMGHYGYTF. DNA of the CDR3: TGTGCCAGCAGTGAAATGGGCCACTATGGCTACACCTTC.

The V and J genes are TRBV24-1 and TRBJ1-2; tentative D call: TRBD1 (6 bases). V was clipped by 4 bases and J by 9 bases, with 14 bases between them. The CDR3 consists of 13 residues. Germline loops: CDR1 KGHDR, CDR2 SFDVKD. CDR3 loop: CATSDPNRVSYTF. CDR3 in DNA: TGTGCCACCAGTGACCCGAACAGGGTCAGCTACACCTTC.

V and J are TRBV20-1 and TRBJ2-7; D gene uncertain. Germline CDR1 DFQATT, CDR2 SNEGSKA (reference sequence). Trimming shortened V by 0 bases and J by 6 bases, and 12 bases separated the two germline ends. This CDR3 comprises 13 residues. The CDR3 here is CSARDLGFGEQYF. In DNA, the CDR3 is TGCAGTGCTAGAGATCTCGGGTTCGGCGAGCAGTACTTC.

The gene calls are TRBV4-2 and TRBJ1-2, with 8 bases that match TRBD1. V gave up 4 bases and J gave up 5 bases; unmatched junction bases: 12. CDR1 is LGHNA and CDR2 is YNFKEQ in the germline V gene. The CDR3 covers 16 residues. The chain's CDR3 is CASSLTGQGYPYGYTF. The CDR3 DNA reads as TGTGCCAGCAGCCTAACAGGACAGGGCTACCCATATGGCTACACCTTC.

The chain recombines TRBV15 with TRBJ2-5, with TRBD1 matching 9 bases. Per germline, CDR1 LNHNV and CDR2 YYDKDF (reference sequence). V dropped 1 base and J dropped 11; count of bases not matched to a gene: 14. The CDR3 is 16 residues long. This CDR3 is CATSRAAGQGADEQYF. CDR3 bases: TGTGCCACCAGCAGAGCCGCGGGACAGGGAGCGGATGAACAGTACTTC.

V and J are TRBV20-1 and TRBJ2-1, with 12 bases fitting TRBD2. V was clipped by 5 bases and J by 8 bases; unmatched bases: 7. The germline gives CDR1 DFQATT, CDR2 SNEGSKA (reference sequence). This CDR3 is 14 amino acids long. The CDR3 loop is CSAVLAGGPDEQFF. As DNA, the CDR3 is TGCAGTGCTGTCCTAGCGGGGGGGCCTGATGAGCAGTTCTTC.